Shown below are 2 T cell receptor beta chains from a single sample sequenced in a study of blood T cell repertoires in COVID-19. This table comes from immunoSEQ multiplex PCR, and its TCRdb copy is limited to in-frame clones, with some not included. The repertoire has roughly 260,000 clones, 75% to 90% of them found once; the top ten carry 1.9%. The sequenced sample was PBMCs or T cells enriched from blood (not recorded which). These receptors were obtained from a woman aged 45-65 years who had recovered from COVID-19.

The chain couples TRBV18 to TRBJ1-1; TRBD1 matches at 9 bases. Trimming cost V 6 bases and J 2 bases; bases outside gene matches: 7. The CDR3 totals 15 residues. The germline V gene has CDR1 KGHSH and CDR2 LQKENI. CDR3 amino acids: CASSPWDRDNTEAFF. The CDR3 DNA reads TGTGCCAGCTCCCCTTGGGACAGGGACAACACTGAAGCTTTCTTT.

The chain is built from TRBV19 and TRBJ2-5, with 7 bases aligning to TRBD2. Per the germline V gene, CDR1 is LNHDA and CDR2 is SQIVND (reference sequence). The CDR3 is 15 amino acids. The V gene end was trimmed by 3 bases and the J gene end by 5 bases; junction bases not matched to a gene: 9. Written as DNA, the CDR3 is TGTGCCAGTAGTATCGGGGGGAGTATCGTGGAGACCCAGTACTTC. Translation: CASSIGGSIVETQYF.